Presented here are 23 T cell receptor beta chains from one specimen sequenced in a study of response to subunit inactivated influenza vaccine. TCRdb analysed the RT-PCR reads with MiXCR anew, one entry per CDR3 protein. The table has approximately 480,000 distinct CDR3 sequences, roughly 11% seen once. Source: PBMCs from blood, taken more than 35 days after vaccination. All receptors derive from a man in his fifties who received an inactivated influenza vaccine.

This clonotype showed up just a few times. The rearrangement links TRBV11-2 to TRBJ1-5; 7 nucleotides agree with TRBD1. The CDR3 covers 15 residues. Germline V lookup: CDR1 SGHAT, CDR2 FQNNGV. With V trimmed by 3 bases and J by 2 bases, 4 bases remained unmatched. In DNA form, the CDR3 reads TGTGCCAGCAGCTTGAACAGGGGTGGCAATCAGCCCCAGCATTTT. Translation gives CASSLNRGGNQPQHF.

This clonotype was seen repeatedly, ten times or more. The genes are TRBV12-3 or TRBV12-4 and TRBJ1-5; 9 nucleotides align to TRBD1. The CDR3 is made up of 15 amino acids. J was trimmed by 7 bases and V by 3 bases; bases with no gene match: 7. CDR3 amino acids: CASSFGQGIGQPQHF. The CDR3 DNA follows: TGTGCCAGCAGTTTTGGACAGGGGATAGGACAGCCCCAGCATTTT.

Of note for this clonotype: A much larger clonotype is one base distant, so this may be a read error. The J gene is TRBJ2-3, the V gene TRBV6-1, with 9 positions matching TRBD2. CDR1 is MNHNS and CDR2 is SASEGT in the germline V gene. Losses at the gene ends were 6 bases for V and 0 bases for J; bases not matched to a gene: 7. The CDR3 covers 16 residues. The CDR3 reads CASRRPSGVSTDTQYF. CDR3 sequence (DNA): TGTGCCAGCAGAAGGCCTAGCGGGGTGAGCACAGATACGCAGTATTTT.

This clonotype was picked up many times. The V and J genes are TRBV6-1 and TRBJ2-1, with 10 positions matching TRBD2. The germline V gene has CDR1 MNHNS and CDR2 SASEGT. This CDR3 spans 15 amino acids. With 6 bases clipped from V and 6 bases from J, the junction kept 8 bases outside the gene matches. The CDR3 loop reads CASSALAGASNEQFF. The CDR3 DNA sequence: TGTGCCAGCAGCGCCCTAGCGGGGGCCTCCAATGAGCAGTTCTTC.

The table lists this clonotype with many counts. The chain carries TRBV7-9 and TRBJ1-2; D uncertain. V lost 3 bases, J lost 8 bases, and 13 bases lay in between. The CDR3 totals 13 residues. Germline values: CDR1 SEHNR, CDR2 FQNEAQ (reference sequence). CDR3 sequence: CASSLAQSYGYTF. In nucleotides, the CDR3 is TGTGCCAGCAGCTTGGCGCAGTCGTACGGCTACACCTTC.

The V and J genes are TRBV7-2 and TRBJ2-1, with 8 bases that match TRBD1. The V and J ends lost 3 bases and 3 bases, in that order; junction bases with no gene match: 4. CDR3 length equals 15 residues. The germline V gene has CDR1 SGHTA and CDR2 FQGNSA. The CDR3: CASSLSGTGYNEQFF. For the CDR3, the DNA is TGTGCCAGCAGCTTGTCCGGGACAGGCTACAATGAGCAGTTCTTC.

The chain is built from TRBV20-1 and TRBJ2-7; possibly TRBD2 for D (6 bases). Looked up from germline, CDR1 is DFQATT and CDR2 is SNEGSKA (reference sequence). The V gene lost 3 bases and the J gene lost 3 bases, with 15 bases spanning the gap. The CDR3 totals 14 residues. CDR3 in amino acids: CSASGGQGNYEQYF. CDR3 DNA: TGCAGTGCTAGCGGAGGGCAGGGAAACTACGAGCAGTACTTC.

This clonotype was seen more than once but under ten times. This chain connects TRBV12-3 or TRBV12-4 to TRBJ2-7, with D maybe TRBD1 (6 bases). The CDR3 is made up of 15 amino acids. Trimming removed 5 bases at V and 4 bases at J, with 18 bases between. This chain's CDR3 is CASSKGRGKGYEQYF. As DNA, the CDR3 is TGTGCCAGCAGTAAAGGCAGGGGTAAGGGGTACGAGCAGTACTTC.

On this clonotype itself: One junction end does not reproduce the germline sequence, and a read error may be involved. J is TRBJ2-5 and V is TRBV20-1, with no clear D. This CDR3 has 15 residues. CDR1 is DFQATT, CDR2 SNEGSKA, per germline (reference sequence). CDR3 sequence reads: CSASSLRAHQKTQYF. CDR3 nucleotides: TGCAGTGCTAGTAGTTTACGGGCCCACCAAAAGACCCAGTACTTC.

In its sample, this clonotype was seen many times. CDR3 amino acids: CASEPATGGDVNEQYF. The CDR3 coding sequence is TGTGCCAGCGAACCTGCTACGGGGGGCGATGTAAACGAGCAGTACTTC. This chain joins TRBV6-2 or TRBV6-3 and TRBJ2-7, with D tentatively TRBD2 (7 bases). This CDR3 comprises 16 residues. Deletions cut 8 bases from V and 5 bases from J, with 25 bases between. The germline V gene has CDR1 MNHEY and CDR2 SVGEGT.

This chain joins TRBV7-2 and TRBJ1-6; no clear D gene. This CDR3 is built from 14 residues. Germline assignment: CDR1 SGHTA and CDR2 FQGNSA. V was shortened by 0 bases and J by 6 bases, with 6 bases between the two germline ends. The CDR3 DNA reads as TGTGCCAGCAGCTTAGCCCTTCTTAATTCACCCCTCCACTTT. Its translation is CASSLALLNSPLHF.

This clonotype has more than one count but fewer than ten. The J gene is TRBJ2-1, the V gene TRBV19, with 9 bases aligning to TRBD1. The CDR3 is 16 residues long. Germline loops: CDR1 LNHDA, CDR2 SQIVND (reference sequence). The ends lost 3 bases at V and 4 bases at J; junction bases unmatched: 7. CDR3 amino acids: CASSIDGTGYYNEQFF. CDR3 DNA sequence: TGTGCCAGTAGTATTGATGGGACAGGGTATTACAATGAGCAGTTCTTC.

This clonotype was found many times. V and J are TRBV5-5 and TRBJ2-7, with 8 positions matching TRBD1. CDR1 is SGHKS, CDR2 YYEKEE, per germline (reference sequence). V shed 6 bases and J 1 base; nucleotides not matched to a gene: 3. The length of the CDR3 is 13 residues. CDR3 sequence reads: CASTGTGSYEQYF. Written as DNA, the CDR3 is TGTGCCAGCACCGGGACAGGATCCTACGAGCAGTACTTC.

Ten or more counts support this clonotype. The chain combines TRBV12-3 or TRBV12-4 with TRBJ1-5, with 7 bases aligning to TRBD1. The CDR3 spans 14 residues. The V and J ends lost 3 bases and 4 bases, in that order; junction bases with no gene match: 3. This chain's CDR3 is CASSLAGQNQPQHF. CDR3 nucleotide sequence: TGTGCCAGCAGTTTGGCGGGACAGAATCAGCCCCAGCATTTT.

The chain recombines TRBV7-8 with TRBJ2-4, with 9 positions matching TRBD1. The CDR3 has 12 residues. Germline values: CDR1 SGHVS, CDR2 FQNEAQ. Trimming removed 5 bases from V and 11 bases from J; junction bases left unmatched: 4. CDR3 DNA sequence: TGTGCCAGCAGCCCAGACAGGGGGGTTCAGTACTTC. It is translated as CASSPDRGVQYF.

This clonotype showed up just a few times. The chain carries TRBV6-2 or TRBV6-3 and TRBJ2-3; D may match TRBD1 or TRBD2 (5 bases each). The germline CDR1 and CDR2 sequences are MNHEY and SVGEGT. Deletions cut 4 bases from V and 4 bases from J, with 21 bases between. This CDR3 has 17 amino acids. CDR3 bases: TGTGCCAGCAGTTTGTCCTTTGTGTCGAGAGGGGCAGATACGCAGTATTTT. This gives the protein CASSLSFVSRGADTQYF.

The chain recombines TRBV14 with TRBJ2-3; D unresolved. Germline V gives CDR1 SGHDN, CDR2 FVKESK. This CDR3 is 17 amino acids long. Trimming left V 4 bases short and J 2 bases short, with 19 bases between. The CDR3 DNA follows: TGTGCCAGCAGCCTGGTCTCGGAATGGGGTTTCACAGATACGCAGTATTTT. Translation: CASSLVSEWGFTDTQYF.

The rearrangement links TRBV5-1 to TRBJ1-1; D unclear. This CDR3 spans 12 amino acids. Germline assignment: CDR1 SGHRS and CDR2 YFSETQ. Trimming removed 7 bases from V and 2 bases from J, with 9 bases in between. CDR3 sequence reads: CASARENTEAFF. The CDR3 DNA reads TGCGCCAGCGCAAGGGAAAACACTGAAGCTTTCTTT.

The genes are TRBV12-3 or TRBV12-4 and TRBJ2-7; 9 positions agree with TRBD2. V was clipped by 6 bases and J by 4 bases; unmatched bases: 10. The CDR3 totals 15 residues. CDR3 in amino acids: CASSPGSGGPYEQYF. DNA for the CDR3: TGTGCCAGCAGCCCAGGAAGCGGGGGGCCATACGAGCAGTACTTC.

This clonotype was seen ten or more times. The CDR3 loop is CSGAVSGGSDTQYF. For the CDR3, the DNA is TGCAGCGGGGCGGTTAGCGGGGGCTCAGATACGCAGTATTTT. The rearrangement uses TRBV20-1 and TRBJ2-3, with TRBD2 matching over 9 bases. Germline V gene data show CDR1 as DFQATT and CDR2 as SNEGSKA (reference sequence). This CDR3 comprises 14 residues.

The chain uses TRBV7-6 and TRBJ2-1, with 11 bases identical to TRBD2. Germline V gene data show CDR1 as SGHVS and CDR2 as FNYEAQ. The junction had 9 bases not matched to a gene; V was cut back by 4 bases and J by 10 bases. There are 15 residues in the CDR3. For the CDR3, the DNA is TGTGCCAGCAGCTGGAGCCATAGCGGGAGGGTGGAGCAGTTCTTC. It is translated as CASSWSHSGRVEQFF.

CDR3 residues: CAMGPRLGTSGNQETQYF. The CDR3 DNA follows: TGTGCCATGGGCCCCCGGCTGGGGACTAGCGGGAACCAAGAGACCCAGTACTTC. V usage is TRBV4-2 and J usage is TRBJ2-5; 13 bases are shared with TRBD2. This CDR3 has 18 amino acids. The trim removed 10 bases at V and 0 bases at J, leaving 14 bases unmatched. Per the germline V gene, CDR1 is LGHNA and CDR2 is YNFKEQ.

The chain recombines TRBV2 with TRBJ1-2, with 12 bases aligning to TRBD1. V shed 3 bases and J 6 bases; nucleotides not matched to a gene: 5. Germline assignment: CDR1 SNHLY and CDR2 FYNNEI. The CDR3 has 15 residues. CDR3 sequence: CASSDWGQGANGYTF. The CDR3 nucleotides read TGTGCCAGCAGTGATTGGGGACAGGGGGCCAATGGCTACACCTTC.